Following are 26 T cell receptor beta chains from one sample sequenced in a study of cytomegalovirus exposure and HLA in healthy donors (TCRdb year 2017). Preparation of the library involved the immunoSEQ multiplex PCR assay. For the multiplex PCR, a mixture combining 60 forward primers for TCR Vbeta segments and 13 reverse primers for TCR Jbeta segments was used. TCRdb retrieved this table from immuneACCESS and kept in-frame rearrangements only. Not all clones are present; in checked studies, unresolved V genes account for under half, and no reason is known for the remainder. The sample yields about 160,000 clones; roughly 85% were counted once. 1.3% of the sample comes from the top ten. Sequenced input: PBMCs. The receptors were gathered from a woman aged 45 to 65 in good health and CMV-seronegative.

CDR3 in DNA: TGTGCCAGCAGCTTGGAGGGGCCCAGCACAGATACGCAGTATTTT. The encoded protein is CASSLEGPSTDTQYF. The chain recombines TRBV5-4 with TRBJ2-3, with a tentative D call TRBD1 (5 bases). V lost 0 bases to trimming and J lost 0 bases, with 8 bases between them. The CDR3 is 15 residues long. Germline V gene data show CDR1 as SGHNT and CDR2 as YYREEE (reference sequence).

The chain has TRBV6-6 and TRBJ1-3; unclear D gene. V was trimmed by 0 bases and J by 1 base, leaving 7 bases between them. CDR1 is MNHNY, CDR2 SVGAGI, per germline (reference sequence). The CDR3 is 15 amino acids. The chain's CDR3 is CASSYSTGSGNTIYF. The DNA for the CDR3 is TGTGCCAGCAGTTACTCGACTGGTTCTGGAAACACCATATATTTT.

The J gene is TRBJ2-7, the V gene TRBV7-6; 8 bases are shared with TRBD2. J lost 0 bases, V lost 5 bases, and 18 bases had no gene match. The CDR3 contains 19 residues. Per the germline V gene, CDR1 is SGHVS and CDR2 is FNYEAQ. The CDR3 sequence is CASSLIPVTSESFSYEQYF. In DNA, the CDR3 is TGTGCCAGCAGCCTAATACCGGTGACTAGCGAGTCTTTCTCCTACGAGCAGTACTTC.

V usage is TRBV4-1 and J usage is TRBJ1-5; a weak D match, TRBD1 (5 bases). This CDR3 is built from 17 residues. The ends were cut back, 0 bases at V and 4 bases at J, with 16 bases in the middle. Germline V gene lookup returns CDR1 MGHRA and CDR2 YSYEKL. CDR3 nucleotides: TGCGCCAGCAGCCAAGAATCTCGTAGCCCAGGGAATCAGCCCCAGCATTTT. It specifies CASSQESRSPGNQPQHF.

This clone was found a few times. The chain employs TRBV7-2 and TRBJ1-4; TRBD1 matches 9 bases. After removal of 5 bases from V and 7 bases from J, the junction contained 8 bases not matched to a gene. This CDR3 has 15 amino acids. Germline CDR1 SGHTA, CDR2 FQGNSA. DNA of the CDR3: TGTGCCAGCAGCCCGACCGGGACAGGGCGTGAAAAACTGTTTTTT. As protein: CASSPTGTGREKLFF.

The genes are TRBV19 and TRBJ1-1; D is ambiguous. Trimming stripped 5 bases from V and 8 bases from J, with 12 bases between. Germline V gives CDR1 LNHDA, CDR2 SQIVND (reference sequence). This CDR3 contains 12 residues. CDR3 amino acids: CASSGWEAEAFF. The CDR3 DNA is TGTGCCAGTAGTGGATGGGAGGCCGAAGCTTTCTTT.

This rearrangement joins TRBV6-1 to TRBJ1-6; the D gene is possibly TRBD1 (5 bases). Germline CDR1 is MNHNS and CDR2 is SASEGT. The CDR3 is 13 residues long. V was shortened by 7 bases and J by 6 bases, with 10 bases between the two germline ends. CDR3 sequence reads: CASMGGGNSPLHF. The CDR3 region has the DNA TGTGCCAGCATGGGGGGGGGTAATTCACCCCTCCACTTT.

V is TRBV7-9 and J is TRBJ2-7; perhaps TRBD1 as D (6 bases). The CDR3 runs 15 residues. The germline CDR1 and CDR2 sequences are SEHNR and FQNEAQ (reference sequence). Trimming stripped 1 base from V and 6 bases from J, with 16 bases between. As DNA, the CDR3 is TGTGCCAGCAGCTTAGGGTTGGGACACCACTCCGAGCAGTACTTC. The encoded protein is CASSLGLGHHSEQYF.

This rearrangement joins TRBV30 to TRBJ2-3, with TRBD2 matching over 8 bases. The V segment lost 5 bases and the J segment 0 bases; nucleotides outside the gene matches: 7. Germline V CDR1 and CDR2: GTSNPN, SVGIG (reference sequence). This CDR3 is built from 15 residues. CDR3 sequence reads: CAWQTGGFSTDTQYF. CDR3 in DNA: TGTGCCTGGCAAACGGGGGGGTTTAGCACAGATACGCAGTATTTT.

The chain links TRBV19 to TRBJ1-5; D is unresolved. From germline, CDR1 is LNHDA and CDR2 SQIVND (reference sequence). CDR3 length: 13 amino acids. Trimming removed 1 base from V and 2 bases from J, with 3 bases in between. DNA for the CDR3: TGTGCCAGTAGTATAGCGGGCAATCAGCCCCAGCATTTT. Translated: CASSIAGNQPQHF.

CDR3: CASSLRQWAQPQHF. CDR3 DNA sequence: TGTGCCAGCAGCTTGAGGCAGTGGGCTCAGCCCCAGCATTTT. The chain carries TRBV5-6 and TRBJ1-5; no definite D call. V was pared by 1 base and J by 6 bases, with 11 bases between. The CDR3 is 14 amino acids. The V gene's germline CDR1 is SGHDT and CDR2 YYEEEE.

J is TRBJ2-5 and V is TRBV5-4; D ambiguous. The CDR3 spans 13 residues. Germline V gene data show CDR1 as SGHNT and CDR2 as YYREEE (reference sequence). Trimming left V 4 bases short and J 2 bases short, with 9 bases between. The CDR3: CASSQKAQETQYF. The CDR3 DNA reads as TGTGCCAGCAGCCAAAAAGCGCAAGAGACCCAGTACTTC.

This clone was observed a handful of times. CDR3: CASSPGQGIIKPQHF. The CDR3 DNA is TGCGCCAGCAGCCCGGGACAGGGAATAATCAAACCCCAGCATTTT. The V and J genes are TRBV4-1 and TRBJ1-5, with 9 positions matching TRBD1. CDR1 and CDR2 from the germline V gene are MGHRA and YSYEKL. V was clipped by 4 bases and J by 10 bases; unmatched bases: 11. This CDR3 is built from 15 residues.

This chain links TRBV11-2 with TRBJ1-2, with D maybe TRBD1 (5 bases). CDR1 and CDR2 from the germline V gene are SGHAT and FQNNGV. The CDR3 spans 13 residues. V lost 5 bases, J lost 8 bases, and 15 bases lay in between. Here the CDR3 DNA reads TGTGCCAGCAGCGAGAGGGGAGGGTCCGGCTACACCTTC. Translating it yields CASSERGGSGYTF.

This rearrangement joins TRBV5-4 to TRBJ2-3; the D gene is possibly TRBD2 (6 bases). The germline gives CDR1 SGHNT, CDR2 YYREEE (reference sequence). Deletions cut 6 bases from V and 0 bases from J, with 14 bases between. CDR3 size: 15 residues. The CDR3 nucleotides read TGTGCCAGCATGCAGCGGGCCTCTAGCACAGATACGCAGTATTTT. Translation gives CASMQRASSTDTQYF.

The chain carries TRBV10-3 and TRBJ1-1; 12 nucleotides align to TRBD1. The CDR3 length is 14 residues. V lost 6 bases to trimming and J lost 7 bases; unmatched junction nucleotides: 6. Germline CDR1 ENHRY, CDR2 SYGVKD. The CDR3 bases are TGTGCCATCAGCGGGGACAGGGGGCATGTTGAAGCTTTCTTT. Its protein product is CAISGDRGHVEAFF.

This chain joins TRBV19 and TRBJ2-1; 10 bases line up with TRBD1. CDR3 length equals 13 residues. CDR1 is LNHDA and CDR2 is SQIVND in the germline V gene (reference sequence). Trimming took 8 bases from V and 5 from J; bases not matched to a gene: 3. Written as DNA, the CDR3 is TGTGCCAGTGGTGACAGGGGGCACAATGAGCAGTTCTTC. Its protein is CASGDRGHNEQFF.

This clone was observed a handful of times. V usage is TRBV6-5 and J usage is TRBJ1-1, with D tentatively TRBD1 (6 bases). V lost 6 bases to trimming and J lost 3 bases, with 14 bases between them. Germline-derived CDR1 and CDR2 are MNHEY and SVGAGI. This CDR3 is 14 amino acids long. CDR3 region: CASSRDRIYTEAFF. The DNA for the CDR3 is TGTGCCAGCAGCCGCGACAGGATCTACACTGAAGCTTTCTTT.

This clone was counted between two and nine times. The sample holds other DNA sequences that translate to the same CDR3. This rearrangement joins TRBV6-4 to TRBJ2-1, with 11 bases identical to TRBD2. The CDR3 loop spans 15 amino acids. The germline V gene has CDR1 MRHNA and CDR2 SNTAGT. Unmatched junction bases numbered 1, after V lost 2 bases and J lost 4 bases. The chain's CDR3 is CASSDTSGGYNEQFF. In DNA form, the CDR3 reads TGTGCCAGCAGTGACACTAGCGGGGGTTACAATGAGCAGTTCTTC.

This chain links TRBV28 with TRBJ2-7; no clear D. The CDR3 is 14 residues long. Germline loops: CDR1 MDHEN, CDR2 SYDVKM. Trimming cost V 4 bases and J 3 bases, with 13 bases left between them. Here the CDR3 reads CASSSSGRSYEQYF. Written as DNA, the CDR3 is TGTGCCAGCAGTTCCAGTGGTAGGAGCTACGAGCAGTACTTC.

The chain joins TRBV20-1 to TRBJ2-5, with TRBD1 matching 7 bases. Trimming took 6 bases from V and 4 from J; bases not matched to a gene: 2. The CDR3 covers 11 residues. In germline, CDR1 is DFQATT, CDR2 SNEGSKA (reference sequence). CDR3 in amino acids: CSARGSETQYF. The CDR3 DNA sequence: TGCAGTGCCAGGGGGTCAGAGACCCAGTACTTC.

V and J are TRBV5-4 and TRBJ2-7, with 10 bases that match TRBD2. Germline values: CDR1 SGHNT, CDR2 YYREEE (reference sequence). The CDR3 length is 15 residues. V shed 4 bases, J shed 0 bases, and the junction held 4 bases outside the gene matches. The CDR3: CASSRSGGVSYEQYF. The CDR3 region has the DNA TGTGCCAGCAGCAGGAGCGGGGGGGTCTCCTACGAGCAGTACTTC.

V is TRBV28 and J is TRBJ1-1, with D possibly being TRBD1 (6 bases). Germline V gene lookup returns CDR1 MDHEN and CDR2 SYDVKM. The ends were cut back, 7 bases at V and 0 bases at J, with 15 bases in the middle. CDR3 length equals 15 residues. CDR3 in amino acids: CASNTGTRLNTEAFF. The CDR3 nucleotides read TGTGCCAGCAATACCGGGACACGATTGAACACTGAAGCTTTCTTT.

This clone turned up a few times. This chain uses TRBV4-3 with TRBJ1-5; D gene ambiguous. The CDR3 contains 15 residues. Germline CDR1 is LGHNA and CDR2 is YSLEER. The V and J ends lost 0 bases and 5 bases respectively, with 11 bases between them. The CDR3 loop reads CASSQDTYSYQPQHF. The CDR3 region has the DNA TGCGCCAGCAGCCAAGATACGTACAGCTATCAGCCCCAGCATTTT.

This chain joins TRBV13 and TRBJ2-4; 9 bases match TRBD1. This CDR3 is built from 15 residues. With V trimmed by 5 bases and J by 9 bases, 11 bases remained unmatched. Looked up from germline, CDR1 is PRHDT and CDR2 is FYEKMQ (reference sequence). This CDR3 reads CASSTRGQGRTIQYF. Here the CDR3 DNA reads TGTGCCAGCAGCACCCGGGGACAGGGTCGAACCATTCAGTACTTC.

This rearrangement joins TRBV28 to TRBJ1-6; possibly TRBD1 for D (6 bases). This CDR3 is built from 15 residues. Germline V gene data show CDR1 as MDHEN and CDR2 as SYDVKM. V was shortened by 4 bases and J by 6 bases, with 13 bases between the two germline ends. The CDR3 sequence: CASSYRGGANSPLHF. The DNA of the CDR3 is TGTGCCAGCAGTTACCGGGGGGGGGCTAATTCACCCCTCCACTTT. Complete variable domain (other parts from reference TRBV28 and TRBJ1-6): DVKVTQSSRYLVKRTGEKVFLECVQDMDHENMFWYRQDPGLGLRLIYFSYDVKMKEKGDIPEGYSVSREKKERFSLILESASTNQTSMYLCASSYRGGANSPLHFGNGTRLTVT.